Included here is one T cell receptor (beta chain) sequence, with context. Library preparation (for TCRbeta) was performed with unique molecular identifiers. TCRdb independently ran MiXCR on the PCR reads; one entry per CDR3 protein. The repertoire holds roughly 350,000 distinct CDR3 sequences, with about a tenth as singletons. This record comes from a study of T-cell reconstitution after alpha-beta-depleted transplantation in children. The germline V and J ends were trimmed by 5 bases and 5 bases, with 12 bases remaining between them. Germline V gives CDR1 DFQATT, CDR2 SNEGSKA (reference sequence). The CDR3 has 13 amino acids.

The receptor was derived from a human donor who donated a stem cell graft to a child with acute lymphoblastic leukemia. This material consisted of PBMCs from the stem cell graft donor, taken from the stem cell graft. This chain connects TRBV20-1 to TRBJ2-2; D is uncertain. The CDR3 DNA reads TGCAGTGCTTCGGAGAGTTTGACCGGGGAGCTGTTTTTT. It is translated as CSASESLTGELFF.